What follows are 18 T cell receptor beta chains derived from one specimen sequenced in a study of T-cell memory formation after mild COVID-19. TCRdb reprocessed the 5' RACE reads with MiXCR, giving one entry per CDR3 protein. The profile shows about half a million distinct CDR3 sequences, 18% of them singletons. The specimen was PBMCs or a T cell subset sorted from them (not recorded which). Every receptor here comes from an adult woman who had mild COVID-19 (a few samples of this study predate the infection). Cell type and time point are not known.

This clonotype came up a few times. This chain joins TRBV9 and TRBJ2-7, with D perhaps matching TRBD2 (5 bases). The CDR3 is 14 residues long. V was clipped by 0 bases and J by 6 bases, with 13 bases between them. In germline, CDR1 is SGDLS, CDR2 YYNGEE. CDR3 nucleotide sequence: TGTGCCAGCAGCGTAGGGACTCAGCTCCGCGAGCAGTACTTC. The encoded protein is CASSVGTQLREQYF. Variable domain in full (rest from reference TRBV9 and TRBJ2-7): DSGVTQTPKHLITATGQRVTLRCSPRSGDLSVYWYQQSLDQGLQFLIQYYNGEERAKGNILERFSAQQFPDLHSELNLSSLELGDSALYFCASSVGTQLREQYFGPGTRLTVT.

The chain employs TRBV9 and TRBJ1-2, with TRBD1 identical over 7 bases. Unmatched junction bases numbered 6, after V lost 2 bases and J lost 2 bases. Germline CDR1 is SGDLS and CDR2 is YYNGEE. This CDR3 contains 15 residues. CDR3 DNA sequence: TGTGCCAGCAGCGTGACGCAGGGACAGAACTATGGCTACACCTTC. Protein sequence: CASSVTQGQNYGYTF.

The chain employs TRBV7-9 and TRBJ2-1; 13 bases agree with TRBD2. This CDR3 comprises 16 residues. Trimming at V came to 5 bases and at J to 8 bases, leaving 9 bases not matched to a gene. Germline CDR1 is SEHNR and CDR2 is FQNEAQ (reference sequence). Here the CDR3 reads CASSISGLAGADEQFF. CDR3 nucleotides: TGTGCCAGCAGCATCTCCGGACTAGCGGGAGCGGATGAGCAGTTCTTC.

The J gene is TRBJ1-1, the V gene TRBV5-1; a weak D match, TRBD1 (6 bases). CDR1 is SGHRS and CDR2 is YFSETQ in the germline V gene. V was shortened by 1 base and J by 0 bases, with 16 bases between the two germline ends. The CDR3 is 17 amino acids. The CDR3 nucleotides read TGCGCCAGCAGCTTGAGGCCAGGGGCCCTGATGAACACTGAAGCTTTCTTT. It yields the protein CASSLRPGALMNTEAFF.

The gene calls are TRBV4-2 and TRBJ2-3; 13 nucleotides agree with TRBD2. This CDR3 comprises 18 residues. The V gene's germline CDR1 is LGHNA and CDR2 YNFKEQ. V dropped 3 bases and J dropped 3; count of bases not matched to a gene: 9. CDR3: CASSHVLAGGLGTDTQYF. In DNA, the CDR3 is TGTGCCAGCAGCCACGTACTAGCGGGAGGGCTTGGGACAGATACGCAGTATTTT.

About this clonotype: The conserved phenylalanine or tryptophan is not found at the CDR3 terminus, so this likely reflects a read error. The J gene is TRBJ2-7, the V gene TRBV10-3; 8 nucleotides match TRBD1. After removal of 3 bases from V and 3 bases from J, the junction contained 7 bases not matched to a gene. Germline CDR1 is ENHRY and CDR2 is SYGVKD. The CDR3 is 15 residues long. CDR3 loop: CAISEGQGRIYEQYL. The CDR3 coding sequence is TGTGCCATCAGTGAAGGACAGGGAAGGATCTACGAGCAGTACCTC.

The chain joins TRBV30 to TRBJ1-1; tentatively, D is TRBD1 (5 bases). Germline V gene data show CDR1 as GTSNPN and CDR2 as SVGIG (reference sequence). The CDR3 spans 14 residues. The germline V and J ends were trimmed by 6 bases and 5 bases, with 19 bases remaining between them. DNA for the CDR3: TGTGCCTGCAGAACATGGGGCAGGCGGACTGAAGCTTTCTTT. As protein: CACRTWGRRTEAFF.

This chain uses TRBV5-6 with TRBJ2-2; D is possibly TRBD1 or TRBD2 (5 bases each). There are 14 residues in the CDR3. Germline assignment: CDR1 SGHDT and CDR2 YYEEEE. V was pared by 4 bases and J by 2 bases, with 9 bases between. CDR3 loop: CASSAGTNTGELFF. The CDR3 DNA reads as TGTGCCAGCAGCGCCGGGACCAACACCGGGGAGCTGTTTTTT.

This clonotype was observed a few times. The V call is TRBV12-3 or TRBV12-4, the J call TRBJ2-1; 10 nucleotides align to TRBD1. The CDR3 runs to 14 residues. V lost 7 bases and J lost 4; bases outside the gene matches: 4. In DNA form, the CDR3 reads TGTGCCAGCATCGGGACAGGGGCGTACAATGAGCAGTTCTTC. Translated: CASIGTGAYNEQFF.

This chain links TRBV11-2 with TRBJ2-4; either TRBD1 or TRBD2 may supply D (5 bases each). The germline V gene encodes CDR1 SGHAT and CDR2 FQNNGV. There are 15 residues in the CDR3. Trimming took 6 bases from V and 4 from J, leaving 16 bases between them. The CDR3 sequence is CASSPWGTEKNIQYF. In DNA, the CDR3 is TGTGCCAGCAGTCCATGGGGGACCGAGAAAAACATTCAGTACTTC.

This chain uses TRBV5-4 with TRBJ1-5; D unclear. The V end lost 1 base, the J end lost 7 bases, and 12 bases lay between the germline ends. This CDR3 spans 14 amino acids. The V gene's germline CDR1 is SGHNT and CDR2 YYREEE (reference sequence). Here the CDR3 reads CASSLRITGQPQHF. DNA of the CDR3: TGTGCCAGCAGCTTGCGTATTACGGGACAGCCCCAGCATTTT.

The V call is TRBV7-2, the J call TRBJ1-2; 9 bases agree with TRBD1. This CDR3 comprises 17 residues. V shed 2 bases and J 2 bases; nucleotides not matched to a gene: 9. Per the germline V gene, CDR1 is SGHTA and CDR2 is FQGNSA. The CDR3 reads CASSLSLTGTGNYGYTF. In DNA, the CDR3 is TGTGCCAGCAGCTTATCCCTTACCGGGACAGGGAACTATGGCTACACCTTC. Supplemented by reference TRBV7-2 and TRBJ1-2, the full variable domain reads GAGVSQSPSNKVTEKGKDVELRCDPISGHTALYWYRQSLGQGLEFLIYFQGNSAPDKSGLPSDRFSAERTGGSVSTLTIQRTQQEDSAVYLCASSLSLTGTGNYGYTFGSGTRLTVV.

The rearrangement joins TRBV18 to TRBJ2-3; D call uncertain. V gave up 3 bases and J gave up 0 bases, with 10 bases separating them. Germline CDR1 and CDR2: KGHSH and LQKENI. The CDR3 loop spans 15 amino acids. CDR3 sequence reads: CASSPLATSTDTQYF. CDR3 nucleotide sequence: TGTGCCAGCTCACCCCTTGCGACGAGCACAGATACGCAGTATTTT.

In this sample, this clonotype turned up many times. This chain links TRBV24-1 with TRBJ2-5; TRBD2 aligns across 9 bases. Losses at the gene ends were 4 bases for V and 3 bases for J; bases not matched to a gene: 5. The CDR3 spans 15 residues. Per the germline V gene, CDR1 is KGHDR and CDR2 is SFDVKD. The CDR3 reads CATSERLAGKETQYF. CDR3 bases: TGTGCCACCAGTGAAAGGCTAGCGGGGAAAGAGACCCAGTACTTC.

This clonotype was seen only a few times. The rearrangement links TRBV9 to TRBJ2-7; D call uncertain. This CDR3 spans 14 amino acids. The V end lost 4 bases, the J end lost 2 bases, and 13 bases lay between the germline ends. Germline V lookup: CDR1 SGDLS, CDR2 YYNGEE. CDR3 in DNA: TGTGCCAGCAGCCCTCAGGTGGGCCCCTACGAGCAGTACTTC. Amino acids: CASSPQVGPYEQYF.

This clonotype came up a few times. The V gene is TRBV6-5, the J gene TRBJ2-3, with a tentative D call TRBD1 (6 bases). The germline gives CDR1 MNHEY, CDR2 SVGAGI. V lost 4 bases to trimming and J lost 3 bases, with 11 bases between them. The CDR3 totals 14 residues. The CDR3 nucleotides read TGTGCCAGCAGTTTGGACAGCTATACAGATACGCAGTATTTT. Its protein product is CASSLDSYTDTQYF.

The rearrangement joins TRBV5-4 to TRBJ2-1; 9 bases match TRBD1. The trim removed 3 bases at V and 7 bases at J, leaving 8 bases unmatched. CDR1 and CDR2 from the germline V gene are SGHNT and YYREEE (reference sequence). The CDR3 contains 15 residues. The chain's CDR3 is CASSSGTGLWNEQFF. The CDR3 bases are TGTGCCAGCAGCTCCGGGACAGGGTTATGGAATGAGCAGTTCTTC.

The chain links TRBV7-9 to TRBJ2-7; 7 bases agree with TRBD1. Germline V gives CDR1 SEHNR, CDR2 FQNEAQ (reference sequence). This CDR3 comprises 15 residues. The V segment lost 8 bases and the J segment 1 base; nucleotides outside the gene matches: 11. This CDR3 is CASRKGQSASYEQYF. CDR3 nucleotide sequence: TGTGCCAGCCGGAAGGGACAGTCGGCATCCTACGAGCAGTACTTC.